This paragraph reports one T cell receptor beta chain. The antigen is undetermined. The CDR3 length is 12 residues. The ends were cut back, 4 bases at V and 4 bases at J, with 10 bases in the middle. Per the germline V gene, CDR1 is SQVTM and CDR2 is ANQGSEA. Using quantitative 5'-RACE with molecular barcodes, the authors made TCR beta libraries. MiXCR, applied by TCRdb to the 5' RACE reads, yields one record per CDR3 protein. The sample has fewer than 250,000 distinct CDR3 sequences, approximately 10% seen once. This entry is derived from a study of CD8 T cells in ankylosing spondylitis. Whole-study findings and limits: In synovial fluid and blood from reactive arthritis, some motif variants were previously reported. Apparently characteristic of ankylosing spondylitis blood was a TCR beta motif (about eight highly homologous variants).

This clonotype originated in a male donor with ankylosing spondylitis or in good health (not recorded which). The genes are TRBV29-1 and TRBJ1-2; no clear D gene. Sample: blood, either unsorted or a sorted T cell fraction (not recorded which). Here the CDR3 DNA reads TGCAGCGTTGCGGAGGCACTCTATGGCTACACCTTC. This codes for CSVAEALYGYTF.